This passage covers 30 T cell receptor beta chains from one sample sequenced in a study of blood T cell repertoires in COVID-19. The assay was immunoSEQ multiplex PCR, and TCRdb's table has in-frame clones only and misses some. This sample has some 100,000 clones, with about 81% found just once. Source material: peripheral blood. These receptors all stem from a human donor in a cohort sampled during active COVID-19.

CDR3 sequence (DNA): TGCGCCAGCAGTCTAAAGAACTCCTACGAGCAGTACTTC. Amino acids: CASSLKNSYEQYF. The V call is TRBV10-1, the J call TRBJ2-7; D unclear. Germline CDR1 WNHNN, CDR2 SYGVQD (reference sequence). CDR3 length equals 13 residues. The V end lost 5 bases, the J end lost 0 bases, and 8 bases lay between the germline ends.

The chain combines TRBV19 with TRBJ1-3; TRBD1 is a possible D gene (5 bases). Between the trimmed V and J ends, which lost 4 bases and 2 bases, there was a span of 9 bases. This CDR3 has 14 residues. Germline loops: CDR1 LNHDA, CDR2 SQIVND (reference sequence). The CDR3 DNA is TGTGCCAGTAGTAAATCAGGGACTGGAAACACCATATATTTT. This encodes CASSKSGTGNTIYF.

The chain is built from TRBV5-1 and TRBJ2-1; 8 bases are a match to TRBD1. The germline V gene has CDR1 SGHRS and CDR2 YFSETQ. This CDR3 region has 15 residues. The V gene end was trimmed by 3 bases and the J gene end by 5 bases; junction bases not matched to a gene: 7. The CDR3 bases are TGCGCCAGCAGCTCCCGGACAGGGTACAACAATGAGCAGTTCTTC. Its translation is CASSSRTGYNNEQFF. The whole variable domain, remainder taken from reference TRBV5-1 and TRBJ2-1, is KAGVTQTPRYLIKTRGQQVTLSCSPISGHRSVSWYQQTPGQGLQFLFEYFSETQRNKGNFPGRFSGRQFSNSRSEMNVSTLELGDSALYLCASSSRTGYNNEQFFGPGTRLTVL.

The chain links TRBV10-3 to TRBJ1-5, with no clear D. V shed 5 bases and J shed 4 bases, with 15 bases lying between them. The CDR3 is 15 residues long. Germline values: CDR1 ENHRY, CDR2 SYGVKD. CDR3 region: CAISQAPSMNQPQHF. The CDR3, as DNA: TGTGCCATCAGTCAAGCCCCCTCCATGAATCAGCCCCAGCATTTT.

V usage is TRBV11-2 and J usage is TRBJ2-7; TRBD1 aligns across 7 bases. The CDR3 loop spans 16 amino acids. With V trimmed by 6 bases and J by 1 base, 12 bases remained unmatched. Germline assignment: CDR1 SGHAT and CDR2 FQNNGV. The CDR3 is CASRSLGGRRSYEQYF. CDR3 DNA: TGTGCCAGCAGATCTTTAGGGGGCCGAAGGTCCTACGAGCAGTACTTC.

CDR3 in amino acids: CASTLRGGAGEQYF. CDR3 bases: TGTGCCAGTACTCTACGGGGGGGGGCTGGCGAGCAGTACTTC. J is TRBJ2-7 and V is TRBV11-2; TRBD2 aligns across 8 bases. V lost 9 bases to trimming and J lost 6 bases; unmatched junction nucleotides: 13. This CDR3 has 14 amino acids. The germline gives CDR1 SGHAT, CDR2 FQNNGV.

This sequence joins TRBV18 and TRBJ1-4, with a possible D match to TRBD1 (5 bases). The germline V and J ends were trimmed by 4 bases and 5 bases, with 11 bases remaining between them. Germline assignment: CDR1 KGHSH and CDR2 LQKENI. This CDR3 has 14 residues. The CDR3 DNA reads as TGTGCCAGCTCACAAGGACACGGAAATGAAAAACTGTTTTTT. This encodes CASSQGHGNEKLFF. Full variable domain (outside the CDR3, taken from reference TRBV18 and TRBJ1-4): NAGVMQNPRHLVRRRGQEARLRCSPMKGHSHVYWYRQLPEEGLKFMVYLQKENIIDESGMPKERFSAEFPKEGPSILRIQQVVRGDSAAYFCASSQGHGNEKLFFGSGTQLSVL.

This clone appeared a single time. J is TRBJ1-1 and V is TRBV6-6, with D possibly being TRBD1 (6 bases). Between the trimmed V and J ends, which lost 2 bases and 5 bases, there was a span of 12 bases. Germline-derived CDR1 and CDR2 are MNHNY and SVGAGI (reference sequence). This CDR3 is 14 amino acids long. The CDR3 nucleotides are TGTGCCAGCAGTTACGGGACAAGAGGAACTGAAGCTTTCTTT. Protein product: CASSYGTRGTEAFF.

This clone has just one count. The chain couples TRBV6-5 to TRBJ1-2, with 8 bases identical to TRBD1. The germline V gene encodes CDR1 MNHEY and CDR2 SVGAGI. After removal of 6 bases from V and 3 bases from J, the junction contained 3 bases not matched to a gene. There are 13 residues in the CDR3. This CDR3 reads CASRLGQDYGYTF. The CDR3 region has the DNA TGTGCCAGCAGATTGGGACAGGACTATGGCTACACCTTC.

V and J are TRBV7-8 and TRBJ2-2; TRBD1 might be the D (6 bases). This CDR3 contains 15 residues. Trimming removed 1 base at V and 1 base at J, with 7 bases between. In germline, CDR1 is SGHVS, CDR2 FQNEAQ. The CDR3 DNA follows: TGTGCCAGCAGCTTAGTCAGGGGGAACACCGGGGAGCTGTTTTTT. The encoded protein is CASSLVRGNTGELFF.

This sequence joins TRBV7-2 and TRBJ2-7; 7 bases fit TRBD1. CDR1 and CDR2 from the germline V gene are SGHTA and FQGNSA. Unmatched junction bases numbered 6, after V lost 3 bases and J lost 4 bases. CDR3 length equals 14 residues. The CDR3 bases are TGTGCCAGCAGCTTGGGTAGGGGGCATTACGAGCAGTACTTC. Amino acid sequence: CASSLGRGHYEQYF.

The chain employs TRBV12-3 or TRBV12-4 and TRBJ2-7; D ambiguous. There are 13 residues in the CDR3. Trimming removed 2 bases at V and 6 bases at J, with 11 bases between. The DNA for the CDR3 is TGTGCCAGCAGTTTAAACTCCCTCCTCGAGCAGTACTTC. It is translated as CASSLNSLLEQYF.

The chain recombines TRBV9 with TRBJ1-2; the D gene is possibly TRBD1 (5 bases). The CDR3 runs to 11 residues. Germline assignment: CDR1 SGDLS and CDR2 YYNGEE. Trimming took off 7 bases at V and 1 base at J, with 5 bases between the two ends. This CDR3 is CASDSNYGYTF. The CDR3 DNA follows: TGTGCCAGCGACAGTAACTATGGCTACACCTTC.

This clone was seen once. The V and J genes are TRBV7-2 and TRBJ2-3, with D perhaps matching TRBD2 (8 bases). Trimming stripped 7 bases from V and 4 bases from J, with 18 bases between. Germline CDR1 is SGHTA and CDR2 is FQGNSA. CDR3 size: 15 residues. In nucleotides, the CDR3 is TGTGCCAGCACCTCGGGACTAGGGGGCGCAGATACGCAGTATTTT. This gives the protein CASTSGLGGADTQYF.

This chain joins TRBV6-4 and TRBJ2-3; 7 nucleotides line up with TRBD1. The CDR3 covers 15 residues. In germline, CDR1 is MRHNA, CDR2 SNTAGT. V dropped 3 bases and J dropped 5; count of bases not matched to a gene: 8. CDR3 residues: CASSEQGTRGDTQYF. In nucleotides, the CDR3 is TGTGCCAGCAGTGAACAGGGGACCAGGGGAGATACGCAGTATTTT.

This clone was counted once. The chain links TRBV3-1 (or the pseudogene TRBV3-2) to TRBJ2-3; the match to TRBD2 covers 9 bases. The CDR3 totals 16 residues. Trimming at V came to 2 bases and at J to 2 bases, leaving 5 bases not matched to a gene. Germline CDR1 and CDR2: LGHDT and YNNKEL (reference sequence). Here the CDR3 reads CASSQRAGGNTDTQYF. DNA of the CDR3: TGTGCCAGCAGCCAACGGGCGGGGGGGAACACAGATACGCAGTATTTT.

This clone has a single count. The CDR3 DNA is TGTGCCAGCAGCGGGCGGGCGGGGGTCGAGCAGTACTTC. It yields the protein CASSGRAGVEQYF. The V and J genes are TRBV9 and TRBJ2-7; 7 bases map to TRBD2. Germline CDR1 is SGDLS and CDR2 is YYNGEE. The CDR3 covers 13 residues. Trimming removed 3 bases from V and 6 bases from J; junction bases left unmatched: 6.

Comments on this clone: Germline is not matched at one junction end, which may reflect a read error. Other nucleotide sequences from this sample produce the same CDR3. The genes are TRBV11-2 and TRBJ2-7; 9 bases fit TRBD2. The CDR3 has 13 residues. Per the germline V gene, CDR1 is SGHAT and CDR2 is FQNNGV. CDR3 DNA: TGTGCCAGCAGCTTGGGACTAGCCTACGAGCAATACTTC. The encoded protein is CASSLGLAYEQYF.

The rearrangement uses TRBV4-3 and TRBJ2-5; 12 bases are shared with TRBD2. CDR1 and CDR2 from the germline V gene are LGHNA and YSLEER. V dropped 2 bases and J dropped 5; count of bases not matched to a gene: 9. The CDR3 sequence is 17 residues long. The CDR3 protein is CASSQKPLAGGRETQYF. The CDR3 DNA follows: TGCGCCAGCAGCCAAAAACCCCTAGCGGGGGGGCGGGAGACCCAGTACTTC.

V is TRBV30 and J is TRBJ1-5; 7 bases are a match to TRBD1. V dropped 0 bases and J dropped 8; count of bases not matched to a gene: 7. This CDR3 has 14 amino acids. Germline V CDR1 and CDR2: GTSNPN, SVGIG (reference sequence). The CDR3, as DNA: TGTGCCTGGAGTGTACGAGGGGGCGAGGAGCCCCAGCATTTT. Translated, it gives CAWSVRGGEEPQHF.

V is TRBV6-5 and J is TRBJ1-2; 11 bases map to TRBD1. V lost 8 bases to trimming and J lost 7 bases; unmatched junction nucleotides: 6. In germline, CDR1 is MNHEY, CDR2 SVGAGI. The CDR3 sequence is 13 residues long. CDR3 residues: CASRGTGGIGYTF. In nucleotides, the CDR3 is TGTGCCAGCCGGGGGACAGGGGGAATTGGCTACACCTTC.

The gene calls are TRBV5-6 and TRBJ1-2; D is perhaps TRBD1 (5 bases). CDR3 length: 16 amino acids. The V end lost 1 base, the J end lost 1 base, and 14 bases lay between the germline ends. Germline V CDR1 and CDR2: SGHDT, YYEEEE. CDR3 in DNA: TGTGCCAGCAGCTTGATGGAGCGGGGGATTAACTATGGCTACACCTTC. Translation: CASSLMERGINYGYTF.

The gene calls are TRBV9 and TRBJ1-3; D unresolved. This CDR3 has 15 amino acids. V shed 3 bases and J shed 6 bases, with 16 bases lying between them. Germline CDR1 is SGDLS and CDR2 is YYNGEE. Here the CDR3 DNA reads TGTGCCAGCAGCGCCCCCCGAGGCCCCATAAACACCATATATTTT. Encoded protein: CASSAPRGPINTIYF.

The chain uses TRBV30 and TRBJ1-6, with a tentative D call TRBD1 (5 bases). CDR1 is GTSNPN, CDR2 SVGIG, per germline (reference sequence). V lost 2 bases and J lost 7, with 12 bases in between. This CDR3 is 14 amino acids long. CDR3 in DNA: TGTGCCTGGAGTCGGGGGGACTTGAATTCACCCCTCCACTTT. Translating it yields CAWSRGDLNSPLHF.

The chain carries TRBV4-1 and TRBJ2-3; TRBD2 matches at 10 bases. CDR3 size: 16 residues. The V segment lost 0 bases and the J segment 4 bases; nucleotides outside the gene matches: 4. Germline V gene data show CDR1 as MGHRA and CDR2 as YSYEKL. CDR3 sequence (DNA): TGCGCCAGCAGCCAAGATCCTAGCGGGGGAGCAGATACGCAGTATTTT. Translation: CASSQDPSGGADTQYF.

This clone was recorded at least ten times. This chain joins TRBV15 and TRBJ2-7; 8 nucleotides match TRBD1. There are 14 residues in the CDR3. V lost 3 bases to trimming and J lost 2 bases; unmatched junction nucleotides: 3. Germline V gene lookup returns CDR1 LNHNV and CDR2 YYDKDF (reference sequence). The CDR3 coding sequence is TGTGCCACCAGCAGGCGGACAGGGACCTACGAGCAGTACTTC. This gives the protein CATSRRTGTYEQYF.

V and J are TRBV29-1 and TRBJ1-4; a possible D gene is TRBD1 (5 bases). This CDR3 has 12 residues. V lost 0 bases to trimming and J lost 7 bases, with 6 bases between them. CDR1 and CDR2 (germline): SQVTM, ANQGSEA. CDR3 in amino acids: CSVEETGEKLFF. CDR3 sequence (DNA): TGCAGCGTTGAAGAAACAGGTGAAAAACTGTTTTTT.

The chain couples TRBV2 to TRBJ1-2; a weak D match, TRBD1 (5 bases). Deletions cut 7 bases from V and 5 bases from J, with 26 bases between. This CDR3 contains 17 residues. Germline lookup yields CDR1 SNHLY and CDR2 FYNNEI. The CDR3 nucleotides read TGTGCCAGCATTAAGGAAAGGGGCTCTGGAATTCGTTATGGCTACACCTTC. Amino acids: CASIKERGSGIRYGYTF.

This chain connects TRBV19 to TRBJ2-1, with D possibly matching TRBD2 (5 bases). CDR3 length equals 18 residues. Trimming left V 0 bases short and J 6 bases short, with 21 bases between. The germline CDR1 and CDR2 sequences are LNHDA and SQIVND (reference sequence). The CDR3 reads CASSIDRQLRARGNEQFF. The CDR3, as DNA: TGTGCCAGTAGTATAGATCGGCAGTTGAGGGCCCGTGGCAATGAGCAGTTCTTC.

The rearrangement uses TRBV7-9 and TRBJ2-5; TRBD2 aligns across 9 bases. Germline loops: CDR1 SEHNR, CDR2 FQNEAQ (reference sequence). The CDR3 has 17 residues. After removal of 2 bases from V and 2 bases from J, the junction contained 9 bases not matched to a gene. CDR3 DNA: TGTGCCAGCAGCTTATGGGGGAGCGGGGGGCGTCAAGAGACCCAGTACTTC. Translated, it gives CASSLWGSGGRQETQYF.